The rows below give T cell receptor beta chains drawn from one sample of a study of T cells after yellow fever vaccination. TCRdb analysed the 5' RACE reads with MiXCR anew, one entry per CDR3 protein. The table records 170,000 or so distinct CDR3 sequences, over 7% of them present only once. This specimen consisted of CD8+ T cells sorted from PBMCs, obtained 45 days after the yellow fever booster vaccination. These receptors were taken from a young man who received the YFV17D yellow fever vaccine. CDR3s include the opening cysteine and the closing phenylalanine or tryptophan. The D gene is left open where the match is weak. A clone size is listed for some rows: how often the clone was seen (once, few, many), or a class if it is expanded.

TRBV10-3	TRBJ1-5	-	TRBD1	CAIRDQGGIQPQHF	TGTGCCATCAGAGATCAGGGGGGAATCCAGCCCCAGCATTTT
TRBV6-2/TRBV6-3	TRBJ2-2	-	-	CASSYGHAGRELFF	TGTGCCAGCAGTTATGGGCACGCAGGGAGGGAGCTGTTTTTT
TRBV29-1	TRBJ1-2	many	-	CSVEVYEGSNYGYTF	TGCAGCGTTGAAGTTTACGAGGGCTCTAACTATGGCTACACCTTC
TRBV3-1	TRBJ2-3	many	TRBD2	CASSQGLAGVTSTDTQYF	TGTGCCAGCAGCCAAGGACTAGCGGGGGTTACTAGCACAGATACGCAGTATTTT
TRBV27	TRBJ2-2	-	-	CASSLRNTGELFF	TGTGCCAGCAGTTTAAGGAACACCGGGGAGCTGTTTTTT
TRBV29-1	TRBJ2-2	few	TRBD2	CSVVGTSGGLNTGELFF	TGCAGCGTCGTGGGGACTAGCGGGGGTTTGAACACCGGGGAGCTGTTTTTT
TRBV27	TRBJ2-5	-	TRBD1	CASSTTGGVGETQYF	TGTGCCAGCAGTACGACAGGGGGCGTGGGGGAGACCCAGTACTTC
TRBV7-3	TRBJ2-1	few	-	CASSLTFDTREQFF	TGTGCCAGCAGCTTAACGTTCGACACCCGTGAGCAGTTCTTC
TRBV6-5	TRBJ2-3	-	-	CASREREGTDTQYF	TGTGCCAGCAGGGAAAGGGAGGGCACAGATACGCAGTATTTT
TRBV28	TRBJ1-2	few	-	CASSFRVDYGYTF	TGTGCCAGCAGTTTCAGGGTGGACTATGGCTACACCTTC
TRBV11-2	TRBJ2-5	few	TRBD2	CASSPRTSPNRYF	TGTGCCAGCAGCCCGCGGACTAGCCCTAATAGGTACTTC
TRBV29-1	TRBJ2-5	few	-	CSVESGRGIQETQYF	TGCAGCGTTGAATCCGGCAGGGGCATACAAGAGACCCAGTACTTC
TRBV12-3/TRBV12-4	TRBJ2-3	-	TRBD1	CASSPDNRGNTQYF	TGTGCCAGCAGCCCCGATAACAGGGGAAATACGCAGTATTTT
TRBV10-3	TRBJ2-5	few	TRBD1	CAISTGGIQTQYF	TGTGCCATCAGTACAGGGGGCATACAGACCCAGTACTTC